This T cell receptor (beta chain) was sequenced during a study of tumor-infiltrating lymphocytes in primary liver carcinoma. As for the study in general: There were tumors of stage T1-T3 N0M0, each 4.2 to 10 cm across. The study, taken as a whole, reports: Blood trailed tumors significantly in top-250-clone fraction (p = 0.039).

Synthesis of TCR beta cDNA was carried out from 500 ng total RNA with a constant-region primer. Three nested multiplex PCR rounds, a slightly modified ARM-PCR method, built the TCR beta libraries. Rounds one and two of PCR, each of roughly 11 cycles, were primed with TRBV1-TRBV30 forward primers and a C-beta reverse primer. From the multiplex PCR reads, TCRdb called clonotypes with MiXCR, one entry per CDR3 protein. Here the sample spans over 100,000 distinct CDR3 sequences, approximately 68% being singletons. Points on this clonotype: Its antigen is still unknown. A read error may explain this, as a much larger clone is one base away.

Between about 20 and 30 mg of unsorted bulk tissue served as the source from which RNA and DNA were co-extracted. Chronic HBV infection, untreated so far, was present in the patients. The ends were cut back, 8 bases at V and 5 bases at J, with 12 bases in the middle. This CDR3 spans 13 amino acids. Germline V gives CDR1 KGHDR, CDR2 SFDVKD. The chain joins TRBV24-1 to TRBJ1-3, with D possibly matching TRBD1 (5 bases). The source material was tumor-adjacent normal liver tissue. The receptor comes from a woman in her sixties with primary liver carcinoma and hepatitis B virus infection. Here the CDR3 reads CATIGTPRNTIYF. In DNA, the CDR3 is TGTGCCACCATCGGGACCCCTAGAAACACCATATATTTT.